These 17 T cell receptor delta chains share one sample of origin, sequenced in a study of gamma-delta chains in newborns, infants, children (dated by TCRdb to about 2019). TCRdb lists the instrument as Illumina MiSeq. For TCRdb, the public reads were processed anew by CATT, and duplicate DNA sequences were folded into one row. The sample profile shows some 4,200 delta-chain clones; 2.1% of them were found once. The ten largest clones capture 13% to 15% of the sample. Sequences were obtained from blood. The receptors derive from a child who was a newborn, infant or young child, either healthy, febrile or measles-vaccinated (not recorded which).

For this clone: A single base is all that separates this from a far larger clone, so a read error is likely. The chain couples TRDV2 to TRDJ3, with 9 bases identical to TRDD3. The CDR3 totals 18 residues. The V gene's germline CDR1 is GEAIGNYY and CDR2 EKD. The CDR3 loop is CACDTYWGSSWDTRRMFF. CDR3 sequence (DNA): TGTGCCTGTGACACGTACTGGGGGAGCTCCTGGGACACCCGACGGATGTTTTTC.

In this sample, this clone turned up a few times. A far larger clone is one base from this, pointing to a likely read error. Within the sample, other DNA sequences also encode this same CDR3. The DNA for the CDR3 is TGTGCCTGTGACACCGTGGGGGATACTTGGGACACCCGACAGATGTTTTTC. Residues: CACDTVGDTWDTRQMFF. The chain uses TRDV2 and TRDJ3; 10 positions match TRDD3. Germline loops: CDR1 GEAIGNYY, CDR2 EKD. The J segment lost 4 bases and the V segment lost 0 bases, leaving 2 bases of the junction unmatched. The CDR3 extends over 17 amino acids.

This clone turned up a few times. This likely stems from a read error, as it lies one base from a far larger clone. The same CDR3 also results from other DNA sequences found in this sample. The DNA for the CDR3 is TGTGCTCTTGGGGAACTCCCTCCTTCCCCTTTACTCGGGGATATGCCCGATAAACTCATCTTT. Protein: CALGELPPSPLLGDMPDKLIF. The chain has TRDV1 and TRDJ1; TRDD3 is a possible D gene (7 bases). Germline-derived CDR1 and CDR2 are TSWWSYY and QGS. This CDR3 has 21 residues. V gave up 0 bases and J gave up 3 bases, with 29 bases separating them.

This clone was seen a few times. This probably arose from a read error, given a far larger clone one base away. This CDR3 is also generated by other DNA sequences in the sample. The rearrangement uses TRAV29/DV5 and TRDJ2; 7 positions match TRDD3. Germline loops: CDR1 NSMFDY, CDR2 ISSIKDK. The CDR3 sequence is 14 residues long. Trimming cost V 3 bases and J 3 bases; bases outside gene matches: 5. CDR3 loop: CAAKYWGMTAQLFF. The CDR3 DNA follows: TGTGCAGCAAAGTACTGGGGAATGACAGCACAACTCTTCTTT.

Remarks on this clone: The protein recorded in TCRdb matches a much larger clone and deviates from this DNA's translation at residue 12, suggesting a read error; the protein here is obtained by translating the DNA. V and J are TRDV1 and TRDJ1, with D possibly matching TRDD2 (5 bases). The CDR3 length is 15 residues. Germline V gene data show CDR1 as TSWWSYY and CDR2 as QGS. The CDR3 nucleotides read TGTGCTCTGATTCCCTACCTCTCTTACACCGATAACCTCATCTTT. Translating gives CALIPYLSYTDNLIF.

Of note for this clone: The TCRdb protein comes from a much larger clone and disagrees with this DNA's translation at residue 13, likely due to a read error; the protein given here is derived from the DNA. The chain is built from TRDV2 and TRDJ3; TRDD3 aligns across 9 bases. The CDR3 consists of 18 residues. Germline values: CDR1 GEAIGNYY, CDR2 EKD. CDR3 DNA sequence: TGTGCCTGTGACACCTACTGGGGGAGCTCCTGGGACGCCCGACAGATGTTTTTC. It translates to CACDTYWGSSWDARQMFF.

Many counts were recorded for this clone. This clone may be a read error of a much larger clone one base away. CDR3 amino acids: CALGAPSPISTLGDTSSWDTRRMFF. For the CDR3, the DNA is TGTGCTCTTGGGGCGCCGTCTCCTATTTCCACTTTGGGGGATACTAGCTCCTGGGACACCCGACGGATGTTTTTC. The chain employs TRDV1 and TRDJ3; TRDD3 agrees at 10 bases. Germline CDR1 and CDR2: TSWWSYY and QGS. The CDR3 has 25 amino acids.

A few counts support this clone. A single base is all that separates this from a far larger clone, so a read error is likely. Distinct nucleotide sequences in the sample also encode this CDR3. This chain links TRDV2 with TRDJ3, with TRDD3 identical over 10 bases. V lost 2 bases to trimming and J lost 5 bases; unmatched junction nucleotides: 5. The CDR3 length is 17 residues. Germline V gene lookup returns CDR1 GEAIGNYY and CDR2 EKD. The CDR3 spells CACDKLGDTRDTRQMFF. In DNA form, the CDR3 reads TGTGCCTGTGACAAATTGGGGGATACCCGGGACACCCGACAGATGTTTTTC.

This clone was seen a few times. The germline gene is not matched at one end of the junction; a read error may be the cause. DNA of the CDR3: TGTGCCTGTGACATACTGGGGGAGACAGCACTACTCTTCTTT. Its translation is CACDILGETALLFF. This chain links TRDV2 with TRDJ2; 9 nucleotides agree with TRDD3. The CDR3 sequence is 14 residues long. Germline CDR1 GEAIGNYY, CDR2 EKD.

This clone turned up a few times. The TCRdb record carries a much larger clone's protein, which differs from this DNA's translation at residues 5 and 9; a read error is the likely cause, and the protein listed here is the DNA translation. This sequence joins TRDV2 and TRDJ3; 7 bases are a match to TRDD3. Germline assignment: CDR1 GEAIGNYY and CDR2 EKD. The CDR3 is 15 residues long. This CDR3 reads CACDMGYWNTRQMFF. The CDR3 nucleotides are TGTGCCTGTGACATGGGATACTGGAACACCCGACAGATGTTTTTC.

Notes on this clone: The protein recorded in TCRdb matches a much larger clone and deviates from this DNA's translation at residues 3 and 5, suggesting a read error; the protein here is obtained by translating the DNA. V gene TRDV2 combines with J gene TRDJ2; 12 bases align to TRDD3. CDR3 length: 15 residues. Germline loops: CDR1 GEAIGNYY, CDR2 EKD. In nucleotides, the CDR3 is TGTGCCTATGACATACTGGGGGATACGACAGCACAACTCTTCTTT. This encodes CAYDILGDTTAQLFF.

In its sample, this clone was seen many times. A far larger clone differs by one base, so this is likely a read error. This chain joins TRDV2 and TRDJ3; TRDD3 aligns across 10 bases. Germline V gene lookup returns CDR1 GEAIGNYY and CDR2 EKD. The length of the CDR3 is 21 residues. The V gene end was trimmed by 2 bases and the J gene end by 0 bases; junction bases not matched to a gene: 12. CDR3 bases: TGTGCCTGTGACATACCGGGGGATACGCAAAAACCCTCCTGGGACACCCGACAGATGTTTTTC. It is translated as CACDIPGDTQKPSWDTRQMFF.

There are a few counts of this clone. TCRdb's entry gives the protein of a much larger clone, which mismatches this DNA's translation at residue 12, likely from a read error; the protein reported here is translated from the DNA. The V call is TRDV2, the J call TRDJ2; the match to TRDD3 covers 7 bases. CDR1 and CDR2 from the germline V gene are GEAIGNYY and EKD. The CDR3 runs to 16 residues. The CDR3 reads CACDTRPGGLTSQLFF. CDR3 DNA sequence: TGTGCCTGTGACACTAGGCCTGGGGGCTTGACATCACAACTCTTCTTT.

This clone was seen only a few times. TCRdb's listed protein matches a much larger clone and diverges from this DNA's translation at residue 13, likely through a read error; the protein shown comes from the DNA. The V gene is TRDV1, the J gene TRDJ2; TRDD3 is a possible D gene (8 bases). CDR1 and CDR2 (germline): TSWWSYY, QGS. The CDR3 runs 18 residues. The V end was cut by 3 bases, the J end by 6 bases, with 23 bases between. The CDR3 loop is CALGDFLLHWGLAAQLFF. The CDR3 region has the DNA TGTGCTCTTGGGGATTTCCTACTTCACTGGGGGCTGGCAGCACAACTCTTCTTT.

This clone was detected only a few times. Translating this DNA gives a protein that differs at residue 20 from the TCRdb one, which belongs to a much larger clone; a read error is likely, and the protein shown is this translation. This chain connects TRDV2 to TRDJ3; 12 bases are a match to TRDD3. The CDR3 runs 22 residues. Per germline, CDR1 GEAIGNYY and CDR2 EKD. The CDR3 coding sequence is TGTGCCTGTGACACCGAGTGGACTGGGGGATACTTCAGCTCCTGGGACACCCGACAGACGTTTTTC. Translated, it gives CACDTEWTGGYFSSWDTRQTFF.

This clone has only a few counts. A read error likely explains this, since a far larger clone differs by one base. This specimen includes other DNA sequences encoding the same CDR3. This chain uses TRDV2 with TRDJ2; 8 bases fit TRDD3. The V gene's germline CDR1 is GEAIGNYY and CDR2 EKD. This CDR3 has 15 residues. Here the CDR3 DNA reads TGTGCCTGTGACACCTTGGGGGATTTGACTGCACAACTCTTCTTT. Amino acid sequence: CACDTLGDLTAQLFF.

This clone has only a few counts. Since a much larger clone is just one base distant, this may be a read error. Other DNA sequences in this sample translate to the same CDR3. The CDR3 sequence: CALGELNPYSGTGGYFHSTDKLIF. For the CDR3, the DNA is TGTGCTCTTGGGGAACTCAACCCCTATTCCGGTACTGGGGGATACTTCCACAGCACCGATAAACTCATCTTT. This chain joins TRDV1 and TRDJ1, with TRDD3 matching 12 bases. This CDR3 contains 24 residues. Trimming at V came to 0 bases and at J to 1 base, leaving 24 bases not matched to a gene. Germline values: CDR1 TSWWSYY, CDR2 QGS.